This T cell receptor (beta chain) was documented in a study of cytomegalovirus exposure and HLA in healthy donors. Study-wide findings and caveats: TCR beta chain V- and J-gene trimming was linked, in a later analysis, to a missense variant in DCLRE1C. Later work showed greater clonal expansion in HLA-associated TCR beta chains than in equally common others.

About this clone itself: What it binds is unknown.

This PCR relied on a set of 60 Vbeta primers and 13 Jbeta primers. Profiled with immunoSEQ multiplex PCR; TCRdb holds only in-frame clones, not every one. The sample shows more than 85,000 clones, 60% to 80% of them seen only once. Germline V gene lookup returns CDR1 SGHVS and CDR2 FNYEAQ. This CDR3 has 14 residues. Unmatched junction bases numbered 10, after V lost 5 bases and J lost 10 bases. The chain couples TRBV7-6 to TRBJ2-1, with 8 bases identical to TRBD1. Sequenced material: PBMCs. The TCR was taken from a boy aged 5 to 17 in good health and CMV-seronegative. The CDR3 spells CASSHGQGPSEQFF. CDR3 in DNA: TGTGCCAGCAGCCACGGACAGGGTCCAAGCGAGCAGTTCTTC.